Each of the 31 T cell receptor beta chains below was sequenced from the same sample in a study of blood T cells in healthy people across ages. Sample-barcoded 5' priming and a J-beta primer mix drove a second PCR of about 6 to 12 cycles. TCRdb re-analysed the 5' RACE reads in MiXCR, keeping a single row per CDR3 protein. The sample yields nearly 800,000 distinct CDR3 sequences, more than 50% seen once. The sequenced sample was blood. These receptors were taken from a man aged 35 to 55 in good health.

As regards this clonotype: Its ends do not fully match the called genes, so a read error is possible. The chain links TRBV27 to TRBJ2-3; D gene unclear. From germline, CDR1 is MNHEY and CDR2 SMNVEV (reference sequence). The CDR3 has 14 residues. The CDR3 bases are TGTGCCCGCAGTTTAGGTCTGGCCACAGATACGCAGTATTTT. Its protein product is CARSLGLATDTQYF.

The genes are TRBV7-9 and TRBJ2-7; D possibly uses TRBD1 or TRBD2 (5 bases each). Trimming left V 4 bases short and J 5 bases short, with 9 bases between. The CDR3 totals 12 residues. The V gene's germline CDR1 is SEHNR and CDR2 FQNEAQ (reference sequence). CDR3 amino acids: CASSSQGHEQYF. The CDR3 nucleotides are TGTGCCAGCAGCTCTCAGGGACACGAGCAGTACTTC.

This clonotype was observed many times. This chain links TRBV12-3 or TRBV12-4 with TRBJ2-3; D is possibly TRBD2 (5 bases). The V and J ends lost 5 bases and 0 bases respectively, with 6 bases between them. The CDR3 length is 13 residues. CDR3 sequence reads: CASSRGSTDTQYF. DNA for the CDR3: TGTGCCAGCAGTAGAGGGAGCACAGATACGCAGTATTTT.

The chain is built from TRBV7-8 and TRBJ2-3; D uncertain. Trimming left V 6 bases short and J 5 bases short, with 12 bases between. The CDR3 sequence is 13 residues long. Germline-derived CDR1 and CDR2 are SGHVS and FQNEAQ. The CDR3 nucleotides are TGTGCCAGCAGGCTCGCCGACCTAGATACGCAGTATTTT. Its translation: CASRLADLDTQYF.

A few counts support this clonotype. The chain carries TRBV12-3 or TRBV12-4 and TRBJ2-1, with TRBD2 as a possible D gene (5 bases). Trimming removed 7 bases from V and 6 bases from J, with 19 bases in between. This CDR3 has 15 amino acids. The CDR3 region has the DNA TGTGCCAGCACCGGGTGGGTCTCCCGGGGCAATGAGCAGTTCTTC. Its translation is CASTGWVSRGNEQFF.

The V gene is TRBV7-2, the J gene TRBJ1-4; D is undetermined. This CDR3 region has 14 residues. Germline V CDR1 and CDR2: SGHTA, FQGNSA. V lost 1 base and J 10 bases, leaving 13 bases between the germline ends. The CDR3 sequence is CASSLGTLEGKLFF. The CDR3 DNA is TGTGCCAGCAGCTTAGGTACCCTGGAGGGAAAACTGTTTTTT.

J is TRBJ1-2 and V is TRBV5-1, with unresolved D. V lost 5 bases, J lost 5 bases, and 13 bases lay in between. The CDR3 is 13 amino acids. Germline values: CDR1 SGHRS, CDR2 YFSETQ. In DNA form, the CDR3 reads TGCGCCAGCAGGCCTCTACCCGCATATGGCTACACCTTC. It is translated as CASRPLPAYGYTF.

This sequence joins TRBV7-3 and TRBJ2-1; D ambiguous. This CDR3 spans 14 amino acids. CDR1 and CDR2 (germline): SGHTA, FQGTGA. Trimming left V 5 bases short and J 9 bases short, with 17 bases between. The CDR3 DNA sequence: TGTGCCAGCAGCCCGTCATTTCAATGGGGTGAGCAGTTCTTC. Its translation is CASSPSFQWGEQFF.

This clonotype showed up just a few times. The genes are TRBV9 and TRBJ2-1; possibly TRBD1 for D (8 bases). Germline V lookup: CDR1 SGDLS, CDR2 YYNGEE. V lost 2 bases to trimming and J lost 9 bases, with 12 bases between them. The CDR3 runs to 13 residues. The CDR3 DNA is TGTGCCAGCAGCGTGACAGGGGAGGGTGAGCAGTTCTTC. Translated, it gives CASSVTGEGEQFF.

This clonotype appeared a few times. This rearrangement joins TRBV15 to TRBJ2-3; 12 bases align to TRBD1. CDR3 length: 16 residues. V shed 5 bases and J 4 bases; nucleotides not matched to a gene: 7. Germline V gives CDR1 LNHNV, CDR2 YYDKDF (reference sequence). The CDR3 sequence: CATSGDRGRVSDTQYF. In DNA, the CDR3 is TGTGCCACCAGCGGGGACAGGGGGCGCGTCTCAGATACGCAGTATTTT. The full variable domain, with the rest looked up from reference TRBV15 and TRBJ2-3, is DAMVIQNPRYQVTQFGKPVTLSCSQTLNHNVMYWYQQKSSQAPKLLFHYYDKDFNNEADTPDNFQSRRPNTSFCFLDIRSPGLGDTAMYLCATSGDRGRVSDTQYFGPGTRLTVL.

The CDR3 protein is CSASGLAGQYF. The CDR3 DNA follows: TGCAGTGCTTCGGGACTAGCCGGGCAGTACTTC. V usage is TRBV20-1 and J usage is TRBJ2-4, with 9 bases aligning to TRBD2. This CDR3 is built from 11 residues. The J segment lost 13 bases and the V segment lost 5 bases, leaving 6 bases of the junction unmatched. The V gene's germline CDR1 is DFQATT and CDR2 SNEGSKA (reference sequence).

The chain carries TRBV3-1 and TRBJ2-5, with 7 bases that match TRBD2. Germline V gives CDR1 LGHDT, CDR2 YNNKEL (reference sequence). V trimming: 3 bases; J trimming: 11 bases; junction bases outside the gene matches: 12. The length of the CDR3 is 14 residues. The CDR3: CASSHGAVGGEQYF. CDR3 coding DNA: TGTGCCAGCAGCCATGGAGCGGTGGGGGGGGAGCAGTACTTC.

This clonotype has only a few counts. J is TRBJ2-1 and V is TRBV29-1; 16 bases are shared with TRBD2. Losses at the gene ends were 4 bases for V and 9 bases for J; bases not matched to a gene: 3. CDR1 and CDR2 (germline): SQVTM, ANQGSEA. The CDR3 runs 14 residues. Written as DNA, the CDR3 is TGCAGCGTTGGGGGACTAGCGGGAGGGTCTGAGCAGTTCTTC. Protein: CSVGGLAGGSEQFF.

The CDR3 region has the DNA TGTGCCAGCAGTCGCCGGACTCCTCTCTTAACTAATGAAAAACTGTTTTTT. Residues: CASSRRTPLLTNEKLFF. V usage is TRBV27 and J usage is TRBJ1-4; D is unresolved. The CDR3 contains 17 residues. Germline assignment: CDR1 MNHEY and CDR2 SMNVEV (reference sequence). Trimming stripped 5 bases from V and 1 base from J, with 17 bases between.

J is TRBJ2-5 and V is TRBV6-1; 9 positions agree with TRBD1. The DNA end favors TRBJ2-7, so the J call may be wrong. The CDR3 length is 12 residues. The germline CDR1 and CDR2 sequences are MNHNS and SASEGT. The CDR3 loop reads CASMGQGYEQYF. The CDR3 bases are TGTGCCAGCATGGGACAGGGCTACGAGCAGTACTTC.

The CDR3 protein is CASSALGATYEQYF. The CDR3 DNA sequence: TGTGCCAGCTCAGCCCTGGGTGCCACCTACGAGCAGTACTTC. This chain connects TRBV11-3 to TRBJ2-7; D unresolved. V lost 8 bases, J lost 2 bases, and 16 bases lay in between. The CDR3 consists of 14 residues. Germline V CDR1 and CDR2: SGHNT, YENEEA.

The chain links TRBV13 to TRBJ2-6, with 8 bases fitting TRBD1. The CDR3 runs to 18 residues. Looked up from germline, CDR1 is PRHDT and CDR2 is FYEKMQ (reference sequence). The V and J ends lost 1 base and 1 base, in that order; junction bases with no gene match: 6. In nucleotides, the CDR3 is TGTGCCAGCAGCTTAGTAGGACAGGGTGTTTCTGGGGCCAACGTCCTGACTTTC. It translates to CASSLVGQGVSGANVLTF. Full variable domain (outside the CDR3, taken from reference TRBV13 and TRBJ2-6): AAGVIQSPRHLIKEKRETATLKCYPIPRHDTVYWYQQGPGQDPQFLISFYEKMQSDKGSIPDRFSAQQFSDYHSELNMSSLELGDSALYFCASSLVGQGVSGANVLTFGAGSRLTVL.

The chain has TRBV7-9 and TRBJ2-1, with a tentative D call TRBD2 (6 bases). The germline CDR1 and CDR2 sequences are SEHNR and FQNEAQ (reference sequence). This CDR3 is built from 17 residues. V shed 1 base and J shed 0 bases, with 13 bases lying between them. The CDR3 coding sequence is TGTGCCAGCAGCTTAGTCTGGGGGGAGAGCTCCTACAATGAGCAGTTCTTC. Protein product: CASSLVWGESSYNEQFF.

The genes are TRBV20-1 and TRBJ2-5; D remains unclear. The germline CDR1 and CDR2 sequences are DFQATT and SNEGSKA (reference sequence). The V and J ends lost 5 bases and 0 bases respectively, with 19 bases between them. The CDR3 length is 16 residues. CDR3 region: CSALNRPGYHQETQYF. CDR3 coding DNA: TGCAGTGCTTTAAACAGACCAGGCTACCACCAAGAGACCCAGTACTTC.

This CDR3 is CATTPGGIPREQYF. For the CDR3, the DNA is TGTGCCACCACTCCCGGTGGGATCCCGAGGGAGCAGTACTTC. The V and J genes are TRBV12-3 or TRBV12-4 and TRBJ2-5; the D gene is possibly TRBD2 (5 bases). This CDR3 region has 14 residues. Trimming took 10 bases from V and 11 from J, leaving 26 bases between them.

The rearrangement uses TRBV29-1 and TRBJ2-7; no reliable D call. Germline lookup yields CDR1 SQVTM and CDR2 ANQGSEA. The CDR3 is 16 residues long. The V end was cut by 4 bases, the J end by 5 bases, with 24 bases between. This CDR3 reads CSVADQISQLLNEQYF. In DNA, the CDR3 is TGCAGCGTTGCTGACCAGATTAGCCAGTTACTAAACGAGCAGTACTTC.

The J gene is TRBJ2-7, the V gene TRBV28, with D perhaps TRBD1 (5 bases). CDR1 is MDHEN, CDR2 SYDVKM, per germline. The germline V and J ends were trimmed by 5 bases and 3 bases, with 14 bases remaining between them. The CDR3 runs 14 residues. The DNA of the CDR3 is TGTGCCAGCAGTCAACAATCAGGGTACTACGAGCAGTACTTC. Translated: CASSQQSGYYEQYF.

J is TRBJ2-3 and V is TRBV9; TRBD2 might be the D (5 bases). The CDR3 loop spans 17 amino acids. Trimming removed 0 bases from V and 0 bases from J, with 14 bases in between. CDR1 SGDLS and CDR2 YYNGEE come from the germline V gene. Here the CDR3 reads CASSVGSDRKSTDTQYF. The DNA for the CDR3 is TGTGCCAGCAGCGTAGGTAGCGATCGGAAGAGCACAGATACGCAGTATTTT.

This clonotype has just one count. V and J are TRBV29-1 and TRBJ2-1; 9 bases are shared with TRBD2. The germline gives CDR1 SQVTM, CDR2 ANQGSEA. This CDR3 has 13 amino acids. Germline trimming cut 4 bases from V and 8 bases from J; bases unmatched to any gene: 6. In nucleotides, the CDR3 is TGCAGCGTTGCGGCTAGCGGGGAGCATGAGCAGTTCTTC. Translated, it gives CSVAASGEHEQFF.

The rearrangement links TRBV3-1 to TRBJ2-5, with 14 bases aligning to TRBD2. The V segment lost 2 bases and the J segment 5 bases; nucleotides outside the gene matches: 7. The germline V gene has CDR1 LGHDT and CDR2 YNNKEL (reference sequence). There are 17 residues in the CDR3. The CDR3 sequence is CASSQSTSGRATETQYF. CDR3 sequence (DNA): TGTGCCAGCAGCCAATCGACTAGCGGGAGGGCCACGGAGACCCAGTACTTC.

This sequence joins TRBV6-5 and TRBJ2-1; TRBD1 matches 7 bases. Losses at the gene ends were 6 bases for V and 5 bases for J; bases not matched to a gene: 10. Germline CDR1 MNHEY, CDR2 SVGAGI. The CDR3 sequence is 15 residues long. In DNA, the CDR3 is TGTGCCAGCAGCCTACTCCGACAGGGCCACAATGAGCAGTTCTTC. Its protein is CASSLLRQGHNEQFF.

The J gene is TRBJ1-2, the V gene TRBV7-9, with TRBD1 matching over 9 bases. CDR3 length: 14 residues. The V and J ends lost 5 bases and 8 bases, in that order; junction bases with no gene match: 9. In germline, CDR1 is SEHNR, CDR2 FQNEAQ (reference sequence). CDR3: CASSTTQGAAGYTF. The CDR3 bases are TGTGCCAGCAGCACTACACAGGGGGCGGCGGGCTACACCTTC.

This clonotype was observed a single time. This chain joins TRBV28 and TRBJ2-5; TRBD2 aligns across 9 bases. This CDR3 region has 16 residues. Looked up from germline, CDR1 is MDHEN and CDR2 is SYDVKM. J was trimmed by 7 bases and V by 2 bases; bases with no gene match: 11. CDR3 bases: TGTGCCAGCAGTTTAGAAGGCGGGAGGGCCATGGGGACCCAGTACTTC. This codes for CASSLEGGRAMGTQYF.

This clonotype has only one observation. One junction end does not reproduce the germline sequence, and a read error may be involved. The CDR3 DNA reads as TGTGCCGGCAGCTTAGAGTGGGGAGAGACCCAGTACTTC. It codes for CAGSLEWGETQYF. The chain employs TRBV7-9 and TRBJ2-5, with D unresolved. CDR3 length: 13 amino acids. Germline CDR1 and CDR2: SEHNR and FQNEAQ (reference sequence).

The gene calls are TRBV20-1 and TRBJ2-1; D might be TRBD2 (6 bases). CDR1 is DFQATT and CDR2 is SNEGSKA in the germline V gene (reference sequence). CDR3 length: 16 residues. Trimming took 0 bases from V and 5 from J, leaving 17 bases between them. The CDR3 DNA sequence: TGCAGTGCTAGAGATTTTCGGGCGGGAAGGAACAATGAGCAGTTCTTC. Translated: CSARDFRAGRNNEQFF.

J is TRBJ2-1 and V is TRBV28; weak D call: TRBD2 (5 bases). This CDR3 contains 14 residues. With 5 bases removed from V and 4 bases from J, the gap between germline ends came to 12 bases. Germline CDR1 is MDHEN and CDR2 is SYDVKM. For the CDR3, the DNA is TGTGCCAGCAGTGGCAGCGGAGAATACAATGAGCAGTTCTTC. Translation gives CASSGSGEYNEQFF.